The 14 T cell receptor beta chains in this list originate from one sample, sequenced in a study of cytomegalovirus exposure and HLA in healthy donors. A multiplex PCR was run with 60 Vbeta primers and 13 Jbeta primers. The method was immunoSEQ multiplex PCR; TCRdb's version includes in-frame clones alone and lacks a portion of them. The data hold 300,000 or so clones, with roughly four fifths observed a single time. The sequencing sample was made of PBMCs. The origin of the receptors is a woman aged 40 to 55 in good health and CMV-seropositive.

This chain's CDR3 is CASSGSPLQGNQPQHF. The CDR3 DNA reads TGTGCCAGCAGCGGAAGCCCTTTACAGGGCAATCAGCCCCAGCATTTT. The rearrangement links TRBV6-4 to TRBJ1-5, with D maybe TRBD1 (5 bases). There are 16 residues in the CDR3. Trimming pared 6 bases from V and 2 bases from J, leaving 17 bases between. Germline CDR1 is MRHNA and CDR2 is SNTAGT.

This clone has just a few counts. The CDR3 DNA reads as TGCGCCAGCAGCCAAGATAGACGGACAGGGGGCACAGATACGCAGTATTTT. Translated, it gives CASSQDRRTGGTDTQYF. The chain uses TRBV4-3 and TRBJ2-3, with 9 bases fitting TRBD1. In germline, CDR1 is LGHNA, CDR2 YSLEER. This CDR3 has 17 amino acids. The ends lost 0 bases at V and 1 base at J; junction bases unmatched: 5.

The J gene is TRBJ2-1, the V gene TRBV7-9; possibly TRBD2 for D (6 bases). Germline V gene data show CDR1 as SEHNR and CDR2 as FQNEAQ (reference sequence). V shed 5 bases and J shed 6 bases, with 17 bases lying between them. The CDR3 length is 15 residues. CDR3: CASSPSVLRVNEQFF. The CDR3 DNA reads as TGTGCCAGCAGCCCTAGCGTCTTACGGGTCAATGAGCAGTTCTTC.

V usage is TRBV9 and J usage is TRBJ2-1; 13 bases are shared with TRBD2. Per the germline V gene, CDR1 is SGDLS and CDR2 is YYNGEE. J was trimmed by 10 bases and V by 4 bases; bases with no gene match: 2. CDR3 length equals 13 residues. For the CDR3, the DNA is TGTGCCAGCAGCCCGGGACTAGCGGGGGAGCAGTTCTTC. Its translation is CASSPGLAGEQFF.

J is TRBJ1-3 and V is TRBV6-1, with 9 bases identical to TRBD1. With V trimmed by 3 bases and J by 2 bases, 8 bases remained unmatched. The CDR3 contains 17 residues. From germline, CDR1 is MNHNS and CDR2 SASEGT. CDR3 residues: CASSEGTGLSTGNTIYF. Here the CDR3 DNA reads TGTGCCAGCAGTGAGGGGACAGGGCTCAGCACTGGAAACACCATATATTTT.

This clone was detected only once. This sequence joins TRBV11-2 and TRBJ2-3, with 13 bases lining up with TRBD2. The germline gives CDR1 SGHAT, CDR2 FQNNGV. CDR3 length equals 17 residues. With V trimmed by 3 bases and J by 4 bases, 7 bases remained unmatched. In nucleotides, the CDR3 is TGTGCCAGCAGCTTCGGACTAGCGGGAGATAGCCCAGATACGCAGTATTTT. It specifies CASSFGLAGDSPDTQYF.

The V call is TRBV28, the J call TRBJ1-5, with unresolved D. Trimming took 3 bases from V and 5 from J, leaving 11 bases between them. This CDR3 region has 14 residues. From germline, CDR1 is MDHEN and CDR2 SYDVKM. The CDR3 DNA follows: TGTGCCAGCAGTTTTAGTTACCCTTATCAGCCCCAGCATTTT. Residues: CASSFSYPYQPQHF.

The chain carries TRBV5-8 and TRBJ1-1, with D possibly matching TRBD1 (5 bases). With 1 base removed from V and 1 base from J, the gap between germline ends came to 8 bases. Germline V gene data show CDR1 as SGHTS and CDR2 as YDEGEE. The CDR3 runs 14 residues. The CDR3, as DNA: TGTGCCAGCAGCTTGTTAAGGGGGAACACTGAAGCTTTCTTT. It yields the protein CASSLLRGNTEAFF.

This chain uses TRBV5-4 with TRBJ1-2, with 7 bases aligning to TRBD1. Trimming cost V 2 bases and J 7 bases; bases outside gene matches: 8. The CDR3 has 14 residues. Germline V gene lookup returns CDR1 SGHNT and CDR2 YYREEE (reference sequence). In nucleotides, the CDR3 is TGTGCCAGCAGCTTTGAGGGGGCTCGAGGTGGCTACACCTTC. Translation: CASSFEGARGGYTF.

V is TRBV5-6 and J is TRBJ1-3, with D possibly TRBD1 on 5 matching bases. The ends were cut back, 2 bases at V and 6 bases at J, with 12 bases in the middle. The germline V gene has CDR1 SGHDT and CDR2 YYEEEE. The length of the CDR3 is 14 residues. The CDR3 reads CASSFGGIVNTIYF. The CDR3 bases are TGTGCCAGCAGCTTCGGGGGTATTGTAAACACCATATATTTT.

The chain combines TRBV19 with TRBJ1-4; D is undetermined. The CDR3 runs to 13 residues. CDR1 and CDR2 from the germline V gene are LNHDA and SQIVND (reference sequence). V was shortened by 5 bases and J by 6 bases, with 10 bases between the two germline ends. CDR3 DNA sequence: TGTGCCAGTAGTCTGGTGGGCCATGAAAAACTGTTTTTT. Translation: CASSLVGHEKLFF.

This rearrangement joins TRBV7-6 to TRBJ2-3; 8 positions agree with TRBD2. Germline CDR1 SGHVS, CDR2 FNYEAQ. V lost 1 base, J lost 3 bases, and 6 bases stayed unmatched. The CDR3 is 16 residues long. CDR3 loop: CASSLGTSGETDTQYF. As DNA, the CDR3 is TGTGCCAGCAGCTTAGGAACTAGCGGAGAAACAGATACGCAGTATTTT.

The V gene is TRBV7-9, the J gene TRBJ2-5; 9 bases are a match to TRBD2. In germline, CDR1 is SEHNR, CDR2 FQNEAQ (reference sequence). J lost 5 bases, V lost 5 bases, and 15 bases had no gene match. CDR3 length: 17 amino acids. DNA of the CDR3: TGTGCCAGCAGCCGTTTGGCGGGAGGGCTCGGCACGGAGACCCAGTACTTC. This gives the protein CASSRLAGGLGTETQYF.

V usage is TRBV19 and J usage is TRBJ2-7; perhaps TRBD1 as D (5 bases). This CDR3 comprises 15 residues. V was pared by 6 bases and J by 2 bases, with 17 bases between. The germline CDR1 and CDR2 sequences are LNHDA and SQIVND (reference sequence). Here the CDR3 reads CASSLRSDSAYEQYF. Written as DNA, the CDR3 is TGTGCCAGTAGCCTCCGAAGTGACAGCGCCTACGAGCAGTACTTC.